This TCR beta chain was sequenced during a study of response to subunit inactivated influenza vaccine listed by TCRdb under 2018. Turning to the overall study: Deep quantitative T cell receptor repertoire profiling was used in the study to track responses to a trivalent subunit inactivated influenza vaccine. The paper's findings and limits, for the study overall: The authors proposed that each seasonal influenza vaccination may bring in only a limited number of new T cells.

Libraries were prepared through RT-PCR. Instrument used: Illumina HiSeq 2500. TCRdb reworked the public reads: Q25 trimming with fastp, MiXCR clone assembly, productive beta chains retained. A single entry per CDR3 protein holds the most common genes and DNA from its merged rows. Within this sample are 700,000 to 800,000 distinct CDR3 sequences, with about 18% of them counted one time only. About a tenth of the sample lies in the top ten. The germline V gene specifies MDHEN as CDR1 and SYDVKM as CDR2. The CDR3 numbers 18 residues from cysteine through phenylalanine. CDR3 DNA only is kept here, 54 bases in frame from base 1. V is pruned by 5 bases and J by 0 bases, leaving 8 bases of the junction without a gene match. About this clonotype itself: It has no known antigen specificity. No base quality information exists; no much larger clone differs at one position.

Recombination joined TRBV28 with TRBJ2-1; 12 bases in the junction line up with TRBD2. The material was PBMCs from blood, obtained roughly 5 days after vaccination. The source of this sequence is a man aged 50-59 years who received an inactivated influenza vaccine. Donor details come from another sample of the same person, matched by shared clones. The encoded CDR3 is CASSTGLAGMSSYNEQFF. The bases read TGTGCCAGCAGTACCGGACTAGCGGGGATGAGCTCCTACAATGAGCAGTTCTTC.